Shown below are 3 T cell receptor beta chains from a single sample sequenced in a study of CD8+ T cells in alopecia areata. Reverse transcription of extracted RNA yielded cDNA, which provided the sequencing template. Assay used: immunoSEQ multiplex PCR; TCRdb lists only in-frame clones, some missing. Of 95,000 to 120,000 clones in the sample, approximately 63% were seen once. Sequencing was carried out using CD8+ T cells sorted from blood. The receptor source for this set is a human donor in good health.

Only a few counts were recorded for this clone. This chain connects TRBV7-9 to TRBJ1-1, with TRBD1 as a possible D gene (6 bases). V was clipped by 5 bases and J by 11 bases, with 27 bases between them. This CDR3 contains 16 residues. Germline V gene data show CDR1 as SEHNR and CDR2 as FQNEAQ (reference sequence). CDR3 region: CASSPPSNALDRRAFF. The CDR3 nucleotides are TGTGCCAGCAGCCCTCCCAGCAACGCCCTAGACAGGCGGGCTTTCTTT. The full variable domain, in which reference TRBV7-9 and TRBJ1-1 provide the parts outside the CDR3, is DTGVSQNPRHKITKRGQNVTFRCDPISEHNRLYWYRQTLGQGPEFLTYFQNEAQLEKSRLLSDRFSAERPKGSFSTLEIQRTEQGDSAMYLCASSPPSNALDRRAFFGQGTRLTVV.

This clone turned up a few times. This CDR3 reads CASSFDSGGLGETQYF. CDR3 DNA sequence: TGTGCCAGCAGCTTCGATAGCGGGGGTCTGGGAGAGACCCAGTACTTC. The J gene is TRBJ2-5, the V gene TRBV5-6, with 9 bases aligning to TRBD2. This CDR3 spans 16 amino acids. The V and J ends lost 2 bases and 4 bases, in that order; junction bases with no gene match: 9. Per the germline V gene, CDR1 is SGHDT and CDR2 is YYEEEE. The entire variable domain, with the rest obtained from reference TRBV5-6 and TRBJ2-5, is as follows: DAGVTQSPTHLIKTRGQQVTLRCSPKSGHDTVSWYQQALGQGPQFIFQYYEEEERQRGNFPDRFSGHQFPNYSSELNVNALLLGDSALYLCASSFDSGGLGETQYFGPGTRLLVL.

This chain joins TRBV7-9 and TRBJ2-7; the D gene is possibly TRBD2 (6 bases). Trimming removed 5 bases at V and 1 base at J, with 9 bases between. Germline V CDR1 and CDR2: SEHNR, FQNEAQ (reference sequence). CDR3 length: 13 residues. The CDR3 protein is CASSPEGSYEQYF. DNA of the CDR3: TGTGCCAGCAGCCCGGAGGGGTCCTACGAGCAGTACTTC. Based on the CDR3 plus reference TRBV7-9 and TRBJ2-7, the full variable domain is DTGVSQNPRHKITKRGQNVTFRCDPISEHNRLYWYRQTLGQGPEFLTYFQNEAQLEKSRLLSDRFSAERPKGSFSTLEIQRTEQGDSAMYLCASSPEGSYEQYFGPGTRLTVT.